Sequencing of this T cell receptor beta chain was carried out in a study of shared clonotypes between healthy human individuals. Sequencing was performed with immunoSEQ multiplex PCR; in TCRdb, only in-frame clones are kept and a portion is missing. The data show roughly 330,000 clones, roughly 70% seen once. The CDR3 is made up of 15 amino acids. The V gene's germline CDR1 is SGHRS and CDR2 YFSETQ. Trimming stripped 3 bases from V and 0 bases from J, with 12 bases between. The clonotype originates from a man between 25 and 39 years old in good health. The specimen was memory CD4+ T cells sorted from blood. This sample's subset: CD45RA-negative fraction. The genes are TRBV5-1 and TRBJ2-5; tentative D call: TRBD2 (5 bases). CDR3 nucleotide sequence: TGCGCCAGCAGCTCCGGACTCTTGTACCAAGAGACCCAGTACTTC. Amino acids: CASSSGLLYQETQYF.